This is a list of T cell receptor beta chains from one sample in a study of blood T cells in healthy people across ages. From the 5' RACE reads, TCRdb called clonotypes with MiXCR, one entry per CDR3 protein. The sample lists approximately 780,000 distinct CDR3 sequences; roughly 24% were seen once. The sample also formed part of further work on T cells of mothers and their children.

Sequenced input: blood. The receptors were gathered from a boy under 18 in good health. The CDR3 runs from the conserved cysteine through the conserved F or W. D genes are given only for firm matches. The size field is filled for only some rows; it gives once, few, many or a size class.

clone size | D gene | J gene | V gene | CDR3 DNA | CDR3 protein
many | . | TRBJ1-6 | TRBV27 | TGTGCCAGCAGGCTGACCTCTAATTCACCCCTCCACTTT | CASRLTSNSPLHF
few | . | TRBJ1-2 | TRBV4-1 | TGCGCCAGCAGCCAAGTGTCCAGCCCCGTTGACTATGGCTACACCTTC | CASSQVSSPVDYGYTF
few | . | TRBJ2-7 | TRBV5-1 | TGCGCCAGCAGCTTGCGTTTGCTAGCCAACTCCGAGCAGTACTTC | CASSLRLLANSEQYF
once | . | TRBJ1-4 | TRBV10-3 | TGTGCCATCAGTGAGAAGCAGGTTAATGAAAAACTGTTTTTT | CAISEKQVNEKLFF
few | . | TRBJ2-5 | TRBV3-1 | TGTGCCAGCAGCCAAGGCCCCGACAGGCTGGGGCGGACCCAGTACTTC | CASSQGPDRLGRTQYF
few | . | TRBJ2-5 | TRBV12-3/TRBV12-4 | TGTGCCAGCAGTTTAAACAGGAGAAACCAAGAGACCCAGTACTTC | CASSLNRRNQETQYF
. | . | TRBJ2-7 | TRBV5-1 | TGCGCCAGCAGCTCTATGACGCGACCGCCAGAGCAGTACTTC | CASSSMTRPPEQYF
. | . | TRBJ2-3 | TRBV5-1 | TGCGCCAGCAGCTTGCGATATACGCAGTATTTT | CASSLRYTQYF
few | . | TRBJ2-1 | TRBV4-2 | TGTGCCAGCAGCCAAGATGAAGTGTACAATGAGCAGTTCTTC | CASSQDEVYNEQFF
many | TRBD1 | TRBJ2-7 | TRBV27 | TGTGCCAGCAGCTCCGGGACAGGGGGCTACGAGCAGTACTTC | CASSSGTGGYEQYF
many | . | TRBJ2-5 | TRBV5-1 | TGCGCCAGCAGCCTGCGGCAGGGTCTTGGGACCCAGTACTTC | CASSLRQGLGTQYF
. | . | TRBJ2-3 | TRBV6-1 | TGTGCCAGCAGGGCCCCGGGGGCAGATACGCAGTATTTT | CASRAPGADTQYF
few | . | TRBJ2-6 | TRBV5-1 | TGCGCCAGCAGCTCCTCCGGGGTCTCTGGGGCCAACGTCCTGACTTTC | CASSSSGVSGANVLTF
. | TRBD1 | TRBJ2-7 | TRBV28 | TGTGCCAGCAGTCCTAGAGGGACAGTCTACGAGCAGTACTTC | CASSPRGTVYEQYF
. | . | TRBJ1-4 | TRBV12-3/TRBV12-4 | TGTGCCAGCAGTTTCTCAGGGCCCGAAAAACTGTTTTTT | CASSFSGPEKLFF
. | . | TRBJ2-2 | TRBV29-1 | TGCAGCGTTGAAGCGTGGGCGGGCGCGAACACCGGGGAGCTGTTTTTT | CSVEAWAGANTGELFF
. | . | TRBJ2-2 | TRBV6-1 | TGTGCCAGCAGTGAAAGTCTACTCGCGAACACCGGGGAGCTGTTTTTT | CASSESLLANTGELFF
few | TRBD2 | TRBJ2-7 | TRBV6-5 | TGTGCCAGCTCACCGGGGGGGACCACCTACGAGCAGTACTTC | CASSPGGTTYEQYF
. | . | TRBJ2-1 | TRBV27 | TGTGCCAGCGTGGTAGGCGGGGGCCGGAATGAGCAGTTCTTC | CASVVGGGRNEQFF
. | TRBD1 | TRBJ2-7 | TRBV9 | TGTGCCAGCAGCGTCGGGACAGCTCCCTACGAGCAGTACTTC | CASSVGTAPYEQYF
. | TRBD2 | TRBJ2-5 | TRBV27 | TGTGCCAGCAGTTTGACTAGCGGGGGAGGGGAGACCCAGTACTTC | CASSLTSGGGETQYF
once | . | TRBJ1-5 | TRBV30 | TGTGCCTGGAGTGTCGACAGCAACCTCCAGCCCCAGCATTTT | CAWSVDSNLQPQHF
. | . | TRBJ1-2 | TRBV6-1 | TGTGCCAGCAGTGAAGAGGGGAGGGAATCCTATGGCTACACCTTC | CASSEEGRESYGYTF
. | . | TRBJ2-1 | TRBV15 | TGTGCCACCAGGGTCCGGGGGGCGGCCAACGATGAGCAGTTCTTC | CATRVRGAANDEQFF
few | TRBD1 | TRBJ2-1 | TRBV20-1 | TGCAGTGCTAGAAAAGGGGGCGGCCACAATGAGCAGTTCTTC | CSARKGGGHNEQFF
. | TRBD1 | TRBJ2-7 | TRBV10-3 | TGTGCCATCAGATCCGGGACAGGGGACCACGAGCAGTACTTC | CAIRSGTGDHEQYF
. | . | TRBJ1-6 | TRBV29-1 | TGCAGCGTTAGTACAGCAGCCAATTCACCCCTCCACTTT | CSVSTAANSPLHF
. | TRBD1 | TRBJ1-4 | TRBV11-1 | TGTGCCAGCAGCCGACTCGGGACAGGGAGTGAAAAACTGTTTTTT | CASSRLGTGSEKLFF
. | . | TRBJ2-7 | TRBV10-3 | TGTGCCATCAGTGAAACAAAGTCCTACGAGCAGTACTTC | CAISETKSYEQYF
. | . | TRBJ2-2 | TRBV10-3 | TGTGCCATCAGTGAGTCATCACGGATCACCGGGGAGCTGTTTTTT | CAISESSRITGELFF
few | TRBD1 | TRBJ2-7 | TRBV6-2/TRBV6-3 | TGTGCCAGCAGTTACATGACAGGGGCCAGCTCCTACGAGCAGTACTTC | CASSYMTGASSYEQYF